The source of this T cell receptor (beta chain) is a study of T cell responses to AZD1222 COVID-19 vaccine. Data came from immunoSEQ multiplex PCR; TCRdb stores just in-frame clones and leaves some out. The sample yields some 180,000 clones, approximately 91% seen once. Germline loops: CDR1 SGHRS, CDR2 YFSETQ. The trim removed 5 bases at V and 9 bases at J, leaving 13 bases unmatched. The CDR3 runs to 15 residues. The V gene is TRBV5-1, the J gene TRBJ1-4, with 7 nucleotides matching TRBD1. The material sequenced was peripheral blood, taken 28 days after the second AZD1222 dose. This TCR derives from an adult who received the AZD1222 COVID-19 vaccine. In DNA form, the CDR3 reads TGCGCCAGCAGGGGTGGAGCAGGGGGTTTTCAAAAACTGTTTTTT. Translating gives CASRGGAGGFQKLFF.